Included here is one T cell receptor beta chain sequence, with context. Its antigen is unknown. Base qualities are missing; no much larger clone stands one base away. The data derive from a study of T cells after yellow fever vaccination (dated by TCRdb to about 2019). About the investigation overall: Libraries from fractions with low cell numbers were prepared with the SMART-Seq v4 Ultra Low Input RNA kit. To track T-cell clones before and after primary and booster YFV17D yellow fever vaccination, bulk TCR alpha and beta repertoires were sequenced longitudinally. Two healthy male donors, one aged 18 to 30 and one aged 30 to 40 years, made up the cohort. Blood was collected at multiple timepoints before and after primary and secondary immunization, and bulk PBMC replicates and cell subsets were isolated. Overall results and qualifications from the work: After the booster, most clones that had expanded after primary vaccination were detected again (almost 97% of CD4 and 70% to 90% of CD8), suggesting broad maintenance of memory. Because abundant contaminating clonotypes from the bulk population could be contained in FACS-sorted repertoires, computational filtering was required. The secondary T-cell response was weaker than the primary response but faster, peaking on day 5 instead of day 15. Because only a couple of donors were included in the study, the extent to which the findings can be generalized is limited. A small share of clonotypes occurred in both CD4 and CD8 compartments, likely arising from convergent recombination.

The treatment or condition label of this sample denotes: live attenuated yellow fever vaccine strain. PBMCs were isolated from peripheral blood using a standard Ficoll-Paque protocol. Dynabeads CD4 and CD8 positive selection kits were used to isolate CD4 and CD8 T-cell fractions. TriZol was used to extract RNA from bulk PBMCs, CD4 and CD8 fractions, and dextramer-positive and dextramer-negative fractions. The reads were generated on an Illumina NovaSeq 6000. Synthesis of TCR cDNA relied on 5'RACE template switching, a step that introduced a universal primer site along with unique molecular identifiers. cDNA synthesis was primed from both the TCR alpha and TCR beta constant segments. Library amplification involved two PCR steps, and the second step added sample barcodes and sequencing adapters. Sequencing of the libraries was done on either Illumina HiSeq 2500 (2x100 bp) or NovaSeq (2x150 bp). Regarding the original processing steps: MIGEC handled demultiplexing of reads and collapsing into UMI consensus sequences, while MiXCR performed V(D)J alignment. Using edgeR on replicate PBMC samples, clonotypes were called vaccine-responding if FDR was below 0.01 and the log2 fold change was above 5 up to day 15. Each bulk clonotype received a CD4 or CD8 identity based on whether the sequenced CD4 or CD8 repertoire contained that clonotype at higher abundance. TCRdb reprocessed the public reads (quality trimming at Q25 with fastp, clone calling with MiXCR) and kept in-frame beta chains. Rows with one shared CDR3 protein collapse into an entry with the most common genes and DNA. TCRdb, not the original authors, processed these V and J calls. The table for this sample lists about 120,000 distinct CDR3 sequences; about 8.4% of them were counted only once. The ten largest clones take up about 40% of the sample.

The CDR3 runs 15 amino acids, cysteine and phenylalanine included. Only the CDR3 region is kept as DNA, spanning 45 bases read in frame from base 1. Germline trimming: 5 bases from V, 7 bases from J; junction bases outside gene matches: 7. The chain is encoded by TRBV12-3 or TRBV12-4 joined to TRBJ2-1; 11 central bases correspond to TRBD1. The starting material was CD8+ T cells sorted from PBMCs, obtained on the day of the yellow fever booster vaccination. This receptor was obtained from a man younger than 35 who received the YFV17D yellow fever vaccine. The base sequence is TGTGCCAGCAGTGTTGGACAGGGGGCAGTAAATGAGCAGTTCTTC. Its coded protein is CASSVGQGAVNEQFF.